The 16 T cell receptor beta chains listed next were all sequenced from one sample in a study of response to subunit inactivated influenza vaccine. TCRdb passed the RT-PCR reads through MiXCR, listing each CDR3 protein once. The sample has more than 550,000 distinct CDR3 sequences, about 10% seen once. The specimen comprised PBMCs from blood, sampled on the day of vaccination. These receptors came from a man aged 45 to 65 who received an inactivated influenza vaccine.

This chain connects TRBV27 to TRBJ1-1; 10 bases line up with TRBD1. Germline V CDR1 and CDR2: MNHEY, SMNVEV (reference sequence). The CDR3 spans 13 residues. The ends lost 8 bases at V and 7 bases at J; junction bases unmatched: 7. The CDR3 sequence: CASRTWDRGEAFF. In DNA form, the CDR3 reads TGTGCCAGCCGCACATGGGACAGGGGTGAAGCTTTCTTT.

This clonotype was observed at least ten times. The chain's CDR3 is CASSLKAGGLKRTQYF. The CDR3 bases are TGTGCCAGCAGTTTAAAAGCGGGAGGGTTAAAGAGGACCCAGTACTTC. The rearrangement links TRBV12-3 or TRBV12-4 to TRBJ2-5; 10 nucleotides line up with TRBD2. The CDR3 totals 16 residues. The ends lost 2 bases at V and 7 bases at J; junction bases unmatched: 10.

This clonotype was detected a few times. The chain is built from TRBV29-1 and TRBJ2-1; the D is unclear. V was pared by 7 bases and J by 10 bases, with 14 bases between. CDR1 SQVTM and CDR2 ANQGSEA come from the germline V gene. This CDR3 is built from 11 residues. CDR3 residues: CSGSDPGEQFF. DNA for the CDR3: TGCAGCGGGTCTGATCCTGGGGAGCAGTTCTTC.

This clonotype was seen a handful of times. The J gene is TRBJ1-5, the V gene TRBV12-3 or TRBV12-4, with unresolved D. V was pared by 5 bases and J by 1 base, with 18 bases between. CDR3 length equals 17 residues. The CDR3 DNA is TGTGCCAGCAGTCCACGCCTTCTCGGGCGGAGCAATCAGCCCCAGCATTTT. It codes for CASSPRLLGRSNQPQHF.

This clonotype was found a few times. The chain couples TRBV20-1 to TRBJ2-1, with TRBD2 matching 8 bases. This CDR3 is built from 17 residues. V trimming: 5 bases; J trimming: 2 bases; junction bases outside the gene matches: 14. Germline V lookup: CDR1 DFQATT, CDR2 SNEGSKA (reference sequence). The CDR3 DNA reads TGCAGTGCTTTACCTGGTGAACGGGGGGGCACCTACAATGAGCAGTTCTTC. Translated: CSALPGERGGTYNEQFF.

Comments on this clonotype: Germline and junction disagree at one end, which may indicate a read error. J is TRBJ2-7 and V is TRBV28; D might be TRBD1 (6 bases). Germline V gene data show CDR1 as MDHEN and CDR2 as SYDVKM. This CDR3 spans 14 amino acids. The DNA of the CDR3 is TGTGCCGGCAGTTTGTCGACAGGAACCTACGAGCAGTACTTC. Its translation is CAGSLSTGTYEQYF.

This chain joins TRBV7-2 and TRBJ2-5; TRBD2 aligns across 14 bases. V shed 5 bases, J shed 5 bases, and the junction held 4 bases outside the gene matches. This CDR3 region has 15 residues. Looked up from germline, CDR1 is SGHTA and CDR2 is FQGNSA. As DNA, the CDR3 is TGTGCCAGCAGCACGACTAGCGGGGGGGTTGAGACCCAGTACTTC. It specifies CASSTTSGGVETQYF.

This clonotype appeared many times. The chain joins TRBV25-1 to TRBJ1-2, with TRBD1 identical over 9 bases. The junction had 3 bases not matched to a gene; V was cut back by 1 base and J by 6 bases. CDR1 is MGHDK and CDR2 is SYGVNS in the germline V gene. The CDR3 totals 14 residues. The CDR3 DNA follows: TGTGCCAGCAGTGAATCCGGGACAGGGAATGGCTACACCTTC. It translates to CASSESGTGNGYTF.

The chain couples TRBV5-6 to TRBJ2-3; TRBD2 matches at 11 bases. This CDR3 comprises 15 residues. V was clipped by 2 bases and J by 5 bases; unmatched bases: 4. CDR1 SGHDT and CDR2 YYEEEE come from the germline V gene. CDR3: CASSFKTSGKDTQYF. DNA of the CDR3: TGTGCCAGCAGCTTCAAGACTAGCGGGAAAGATACGCAGTATTTT.

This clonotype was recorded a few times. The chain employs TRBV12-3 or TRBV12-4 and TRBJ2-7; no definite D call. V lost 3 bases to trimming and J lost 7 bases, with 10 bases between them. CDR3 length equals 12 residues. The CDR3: CASSFTTGEQYF. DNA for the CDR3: TGTGCCAGCAGTTTTACTACCGGGGAGCAGTACTTC.

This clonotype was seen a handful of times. Here the CDR3 reads CSAPSRSGRFGNEQFF. CDR3 DNA: TGCAGTGCTCCCTCACGTAGCGGGAGGTTCGGGAATGAGCAGTTCTTC. The V and J genes are TRBV20-1 and TRBJ2-1, with 10 bases identical to TRBD2. The V and J ends lost 5 bases and 7 bases, in that order; junction bases with no gene match: 14. The CDR3 totals 16 residues. CDR1 DFQATT and CDR2 SNEGSKA come from the germline V gene (reference sequence).

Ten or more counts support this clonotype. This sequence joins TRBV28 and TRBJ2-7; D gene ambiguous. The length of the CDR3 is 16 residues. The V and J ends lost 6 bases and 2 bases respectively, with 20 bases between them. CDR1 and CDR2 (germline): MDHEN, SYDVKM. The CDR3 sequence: CASRPPVGPGTYEQYF. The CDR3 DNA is TGTGCCAGCAGACCCCCCGTCGGCCCTGGGACCTACGAGCAGTACTTC.

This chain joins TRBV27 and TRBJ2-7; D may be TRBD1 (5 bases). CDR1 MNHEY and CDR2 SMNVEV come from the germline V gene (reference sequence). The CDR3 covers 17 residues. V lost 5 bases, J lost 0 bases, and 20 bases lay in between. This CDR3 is CASSHNGLGPSSYEQYF. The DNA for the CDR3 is TGTGCCAGCAGTCACAACGGGTTGGGGCCGAGCTCCTACGAGCAGTACTTC.

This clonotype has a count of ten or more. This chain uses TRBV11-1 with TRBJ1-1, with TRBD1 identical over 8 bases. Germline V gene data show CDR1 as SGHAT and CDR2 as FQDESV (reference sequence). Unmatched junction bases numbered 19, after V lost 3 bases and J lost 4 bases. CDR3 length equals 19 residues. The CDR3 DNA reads TGTGCCAGCAGCTTGATAGGGAGGACAGGGAGTATGTTGGTCACTGAAGCTTTCTTT. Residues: CASSLIGRTGSMLVTEAFF.

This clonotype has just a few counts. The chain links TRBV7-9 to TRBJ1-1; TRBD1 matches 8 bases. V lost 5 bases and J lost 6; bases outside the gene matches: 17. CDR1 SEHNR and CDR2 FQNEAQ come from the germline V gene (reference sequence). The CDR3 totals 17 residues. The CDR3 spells CASSPLQGAPRGAEAFF. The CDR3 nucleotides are TGTGCCAGCAGCCCATTGCAGGGGGCCCCCCGGGGGGCTGAAGCTTTCTTT.

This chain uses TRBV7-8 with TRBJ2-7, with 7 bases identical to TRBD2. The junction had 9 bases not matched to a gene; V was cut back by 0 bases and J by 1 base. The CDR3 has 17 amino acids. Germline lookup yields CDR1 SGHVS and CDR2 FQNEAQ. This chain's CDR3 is CASSLAPLAVRSYEQYF. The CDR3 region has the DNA TGTGCCAGCAGCTTAGCGCCTCTAGCGGTCAGATCCTACGAGCAGTACTTC.